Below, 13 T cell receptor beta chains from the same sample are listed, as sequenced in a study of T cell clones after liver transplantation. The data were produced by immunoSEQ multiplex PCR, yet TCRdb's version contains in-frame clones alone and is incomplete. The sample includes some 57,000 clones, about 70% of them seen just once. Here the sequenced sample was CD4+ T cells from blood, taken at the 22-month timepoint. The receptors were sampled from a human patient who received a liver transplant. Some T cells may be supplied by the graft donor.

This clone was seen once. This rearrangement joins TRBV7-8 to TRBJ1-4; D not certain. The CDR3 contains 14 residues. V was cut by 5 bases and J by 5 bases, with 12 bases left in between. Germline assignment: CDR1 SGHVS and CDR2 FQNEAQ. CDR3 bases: TGTGCCAGCAGCCCCACGAGCATCAATGAAAAACTGTTTTTT. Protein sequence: CASSPTSINEKLFF. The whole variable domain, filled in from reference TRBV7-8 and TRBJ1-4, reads GAGVSQSPRYKVAKRGQDVALRCDPISGHVSLFWYQQALGQGPEFLTYFQNEAQLDKSGLPSDRFFAERPEGSVSTLKIQRTQQEDSAVYLCASSPTSINEKLFFGSGTQLSVL.

The CDR3 reads CASSFGTGLYEQYF. The CDR3 DNA follows: TGTGCCAGCAGCTTCGGGACAGGGCTTTACGAGCAGTACTTC. The chain combines TRBV5-6 with TRBJ2-7; 9 bases align to TRBD1. Germline CDR1 and CDR2: SGHDT and YYEEEE. Trimming took 2 bases from V and 4 from J; bases not matched to a gene: 4. The CDR3 contains 14 residues. Full variable domain (remainder filled in from reference TRBV5-6 and TRBJ2-7): DAGVTQSPTHLIKTRGQQVTLRCSPKSGHDTVSWYQQALGQGPQFIFQYYEEEERQRGNFPDRFSGHQFPNYSSELNVNALLLGDSALYLCASSFGTGLYEQYFGPGTRLTVT.

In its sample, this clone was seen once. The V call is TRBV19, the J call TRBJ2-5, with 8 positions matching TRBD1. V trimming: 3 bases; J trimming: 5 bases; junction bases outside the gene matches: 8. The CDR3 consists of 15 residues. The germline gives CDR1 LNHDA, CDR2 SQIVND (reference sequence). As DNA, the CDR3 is TGTGCCAGTAGTATCGGACCAGGGGGCGGGGAGACCCAGTACTTC. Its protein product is CASSIGPGGGETQYF.

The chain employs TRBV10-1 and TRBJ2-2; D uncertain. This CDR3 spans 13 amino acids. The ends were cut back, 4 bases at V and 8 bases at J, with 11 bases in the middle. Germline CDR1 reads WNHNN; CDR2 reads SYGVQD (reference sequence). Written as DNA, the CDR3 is TGCGCCAGCAGTGTTGTTAACGGAGGGGAGCTGTTTTTT. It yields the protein CASSVVNGGELFF.

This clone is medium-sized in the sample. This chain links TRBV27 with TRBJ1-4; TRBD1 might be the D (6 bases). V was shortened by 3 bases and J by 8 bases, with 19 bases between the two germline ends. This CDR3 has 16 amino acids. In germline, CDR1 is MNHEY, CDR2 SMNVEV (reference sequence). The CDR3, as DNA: TGTGCCAGCAGTTTTGGGGGGACAAATCCGGGAGAAAAACTGTTTTTT. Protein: CASSFGGTNPGEKLFF. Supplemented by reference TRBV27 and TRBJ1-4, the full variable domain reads EAQVTQNPRYLITVTGKKLTVTCSQNMNHEYMSWYRQDPGLGLRQIYYSMNVEVTDKGDVPEGYKVSRKEKRNFPLILESPSPNQTSLYFCASSFGGTNPGEKLFFGSGTQLSVL.

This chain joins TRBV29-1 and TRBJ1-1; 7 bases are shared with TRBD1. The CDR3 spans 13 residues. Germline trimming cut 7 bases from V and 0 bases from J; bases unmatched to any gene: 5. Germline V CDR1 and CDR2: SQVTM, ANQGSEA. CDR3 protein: CSGYRGLNTEAFF. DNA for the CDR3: TGCAGCGGCTACAGGGGCCTGAACACTGAAGCTTTCTTT.

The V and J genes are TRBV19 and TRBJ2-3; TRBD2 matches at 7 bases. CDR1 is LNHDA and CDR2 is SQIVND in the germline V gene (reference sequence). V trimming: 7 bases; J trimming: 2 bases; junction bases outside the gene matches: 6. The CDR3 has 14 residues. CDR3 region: CASTPGLSTDTQYF. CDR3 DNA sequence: TGTGCCAGTACCCCGGGACTATCCACAGATACGCAGTATTTT.

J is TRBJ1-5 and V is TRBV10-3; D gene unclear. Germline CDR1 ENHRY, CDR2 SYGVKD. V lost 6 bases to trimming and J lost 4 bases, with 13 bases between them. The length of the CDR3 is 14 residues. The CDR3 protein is CAISLGGENQPQHF. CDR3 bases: TGTGCCATCAGCCTCGGTGGGGAAAATCAGCCCCAGCATTTT.

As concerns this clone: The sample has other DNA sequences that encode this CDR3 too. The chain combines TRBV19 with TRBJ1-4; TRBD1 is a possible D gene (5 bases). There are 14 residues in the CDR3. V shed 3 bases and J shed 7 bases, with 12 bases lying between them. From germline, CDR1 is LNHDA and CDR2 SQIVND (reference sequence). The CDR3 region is CASSIRGDGEKLFF. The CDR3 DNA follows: TGTGCCAGTAGTATCCGGGGGGATGGTGAAAAACTGTTTTTT.

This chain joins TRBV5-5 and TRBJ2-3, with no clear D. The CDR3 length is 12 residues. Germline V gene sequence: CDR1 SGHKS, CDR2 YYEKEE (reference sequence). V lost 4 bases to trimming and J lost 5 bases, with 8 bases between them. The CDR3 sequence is CASSPIKDTQYF. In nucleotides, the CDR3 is TGTGCCAGCAGCCCGATTAAAGATACGCAGTATTTT.

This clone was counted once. CDR3 coding DNA: TGTGCCAGCAGCTCTCGGGACGATCAGCCCCAGCATTTT. This sequence encodes CASSSRDDQPQHF. The V and J genes are TRBV5-6 and TRBJ1-5; a weak D match, TRBD1 (5 bases). The length of the CDR3 is 13 residues. V shed 3 bases and J shed 5 bases, with 9 bases lying between them. Germline CDR1 reads SGHDT; CDR2 reads YYEEEE.

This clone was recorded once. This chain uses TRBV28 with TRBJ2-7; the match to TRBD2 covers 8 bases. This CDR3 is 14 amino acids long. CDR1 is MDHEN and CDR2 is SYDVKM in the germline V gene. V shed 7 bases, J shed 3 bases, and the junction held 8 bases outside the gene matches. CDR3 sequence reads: CASTTGGTNYEQYF. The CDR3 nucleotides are TGTGCCAGCACTACGGGGGGGACGAACTACGAGCAGTACTTC.

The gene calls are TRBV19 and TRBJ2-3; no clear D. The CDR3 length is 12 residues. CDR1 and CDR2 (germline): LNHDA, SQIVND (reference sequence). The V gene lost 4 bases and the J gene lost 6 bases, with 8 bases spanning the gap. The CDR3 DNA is TGTGCCAGTAGTACTTCTGGGGATACGCAGTATTTT. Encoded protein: CASSTSGDTQYF.